This T cell receptor beta chain appears in the sequencing data of a study of blood T cell repertoires in COVID-19. This CDR3 contains 14 residues. V shed 1 base and J shed 5 bases, with 13 bases lying between them. Germline loops: CDR1 SGHDT, CDR2 YYEEEE. This clone was counted a few times. Method: immunoSEQ multiplex PCR; TCRdb's copy keeps in-frame clones and lacks some. This table has 45,000 to 65,000 clones, roughly 89% appearing once. The chain combines TRBV5-6 with TRBJ2-7; possibly TRBD1 for D (5 bases). Material: peripheral blood. This receptor was taken from a human donor in a cohort sampled during active COVID-19. The CDR3 DNA reads TGTGCCAGCAGCTTGTATGCAGGGCACCACGAGCAGTACTTC. It yields the protein CASSLYAGHHEQYF.